This T cell receptor (beta chain) was observed in a study of T cell responses to AZD1222 COVID-19 vaccine. Study-level points and caveats: The sample set comprised mostly white British donors with more females, and clonal diversity was possibly underestimated. Breadth and depth of Spike-specific TCRs rose after two AZD1222 doses.

V lost 5 bases and J lost 1, with 11 bases in between. From germline, CDR1 is SGHTA and CDR2 FQGNSA. The CDR3 totals 14 residues. For this clone: The antigen is undetermined.

The protocol was immunoSEQ multiplex PCR, while the TCRdb copy is restricted to in-frame clones and leaves out a portion. The data show 150,000 to 200,000 clones, about nine tenths seen once. This rearrangement joins TRBV7-2 to TRBJ1-1; D is unresolved. The clonotype originates from an adult in good health. The sample consisted of peripheral blood, taken on day 0 of AZD1222 vaccination. This CDR3 reads CASSPRVGNTEAFF. The CDR3 DNA is TGTGCCAGCAGCCCCCGGGTAGGGAACACTGAAGCTTTCTTT.